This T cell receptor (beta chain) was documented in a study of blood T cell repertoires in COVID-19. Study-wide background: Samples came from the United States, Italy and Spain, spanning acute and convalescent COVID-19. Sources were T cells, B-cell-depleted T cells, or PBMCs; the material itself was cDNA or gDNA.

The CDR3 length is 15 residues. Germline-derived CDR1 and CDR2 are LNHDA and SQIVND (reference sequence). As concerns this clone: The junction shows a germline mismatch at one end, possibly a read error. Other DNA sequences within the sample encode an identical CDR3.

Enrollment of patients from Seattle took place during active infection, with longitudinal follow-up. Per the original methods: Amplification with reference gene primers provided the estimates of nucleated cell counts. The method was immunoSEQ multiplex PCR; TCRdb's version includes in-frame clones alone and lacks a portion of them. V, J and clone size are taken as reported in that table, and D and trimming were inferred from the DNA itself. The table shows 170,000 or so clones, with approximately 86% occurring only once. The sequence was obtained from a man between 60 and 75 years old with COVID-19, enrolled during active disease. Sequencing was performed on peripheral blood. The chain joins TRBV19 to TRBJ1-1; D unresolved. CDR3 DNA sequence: TGCGCCAGTAGTCCTTATTCGGGGAGGAACACTGAAGCTTTCTTT. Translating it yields CASSPYSGRNTEAFF. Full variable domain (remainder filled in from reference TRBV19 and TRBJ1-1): DGGITQSPKYLFRKEGQNVTLSCEQNLNHDAMYWYRQDPGQGLRLIYYSQIVNDFQKGDIAEGYSVSREKKESFPLTVTSAQKNPTAFYLCASSPYSGRNTEAFFGQGTRLTVV.